This TCR beta chain was recorded in a study of OX40 agonist ivuxolimab in advanced cancers. Some clones are missing from TCRdb's copy, which holds only in-frame ones; the method was immunoSEQ multiplex PCR. Altogether tens of thousands of clones are present, roughly 92% being singletons, with the ten largest covering roughly 15%. The length of the CDR3 is 13 residues. The germline CDR1 and CDR2 sequences are MNHEY and SMNVEV (reference sequence). The V gene lost 4 bases and the J gene lost 7 bases, with 11 bases spanning the gap. This TCR came from an adult with an advanced solid tumor such as melanoma, head and neck, liver or kidney cancer. The chain is built from TRBV27 and TRBJ2-1; D call uncertain. Sequences were derived from CD4+ or CD8+ T cells sorted from blood, sampled in a trial of the OX40 agonist ivuxolimab. CDR3 coding DNA: TGTGCCAGCAGTTCACTTCTCTCAAATGAGCAGTTCTTC. It is translated as CASSSLLSNEQFF.